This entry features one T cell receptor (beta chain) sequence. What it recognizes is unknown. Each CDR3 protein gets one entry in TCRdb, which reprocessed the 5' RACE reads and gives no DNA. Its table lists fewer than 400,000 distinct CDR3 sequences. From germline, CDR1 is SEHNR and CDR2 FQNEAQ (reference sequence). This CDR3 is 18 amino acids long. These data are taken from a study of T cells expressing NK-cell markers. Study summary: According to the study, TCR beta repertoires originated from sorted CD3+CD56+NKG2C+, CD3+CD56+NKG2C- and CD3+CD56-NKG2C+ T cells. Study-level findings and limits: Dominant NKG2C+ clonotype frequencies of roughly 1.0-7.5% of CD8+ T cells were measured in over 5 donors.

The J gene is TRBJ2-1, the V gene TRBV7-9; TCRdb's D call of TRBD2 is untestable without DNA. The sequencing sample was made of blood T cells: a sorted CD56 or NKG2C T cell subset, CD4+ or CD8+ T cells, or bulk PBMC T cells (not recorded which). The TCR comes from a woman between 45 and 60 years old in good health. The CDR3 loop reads CASRTAGLGTSDDNEQFF.